Presented here are 16 T cell receptor beta chains from one specimen sequenced in a study of blood T cell repertoires in COVID-19. The data were produced by immunoSEQ multiplex PCR, yet TCRdb's version contains in-frame clones alone and is incomplete. The sample includes more than 40,000 clones, around 86% of them seen just once. The sample comprised peripheral blood. The origin of the receptors is a human donor in a cohort sampled during active COVID-19.

This chain connects TRBV19 to TRBJ1-2; a weak D match, TRBD1 (6 bases). V lost 6 bases, J lost 8 bases, and 13 bases lay in between. This CDR3 is built from 12 residues. Germline values: CDR1 LNHDA, CDR2 SQIVND (reference sequence). CDR3 bases: TGTGCCAGTAGCCCCGGGACACAAGGCTACACCTTC. It is translated as CASSPGTQGYTF.

The rearrangement links TRBV18 to TRBJ2-7; 10 bases fit TRBD2. This CDR3 spans 15 amino acids. CDR1 is KGHSH, CDR2 LQKENI, per germline. The V and J ends lost 6 bases and 0 bases, in that order; junction bases with no gene match: 5. The CDR3, as DNA: TGTGCCAGCTCCCCCACTAGCGGGGCCTCCTACGAGCAGTACTTC. This gives the protein CASSPTSGASYEQYF.

This clone occurred a few times. The J gene is TRBJ1-1, the V gene TRBV6-5, with TRBD1 identical over 8 bases. This CDR3 spans 14 amino acids. The germline gives CDR1 MNHEY, CDR2 SVGAGI. The trim removed 6 bases at V and 7 bases at J, leaving 10 bases unmatched. The CDR3 sequence is CASRAGTGLLEAFF. CDR3 DNA sequence: TGTGCCAGCAGGGCAGGGACAGGCCTACTTGAAGCTTTCTTT.

V usage is TRBV7-3 and J usage is TRBJ1-2, with D possibly being TRBD1 (5 bases). CDR3 length: 14 amino acids. Trimming stripped 5 bases from V and 8 bases from J, with 18 bases between. Looked up from germline, CDR1 is SGHTA and CDR2 is FQGTGA. CDR3: CASSPGGGGSGYTF. The DNA for the CDR3 is TGTGCCAGCAGCCCCGGCGGGGGTGGGAGCGGCTACACCTTC.

This clone was recorded only once. The CDR3 DNA reads TGCGCCAGCAGCGCCAATCAACGCGGCACTGAAGCTTTCTTT. Its translation is CASSANQRGTEAFF. The chain combines TRBV5-1 with TRBJ1-1, with unresolved D. CDR1 and CDR2 from the germline V gene are SGHRS and YFSETQ. CDR3 size: 14 residues. Trimming removed 4 bases from V and 4 bases from J, with 14 bases in between.

The V call is TRBV2, the J call TRBJ1-2, with 8 nucleotides matching TRBD1. CDR3 length: 12 amino acids. V dropped 7 bases and J dropped 6; count of bases not matched to a gene: 4. Germline V CDR1 and CDR2: SNHLY, FYNNEI. The CDR3 is CASTGQGDGYTF. In DNA form, the CDR3 reads TGTGCCAGCACCGGACAGGGAGATGGCTACACCTTC.

The table lists this clone with a count of one. V is TRBV9 and J is TRBJ2-6; D gene unclear. Trimming stripped 4 bases from V and 1 base from J, with 12 bases between. The CDR3 has 16 amino acids. Germline V CDR1 and CDR2: SGDLS, YYNGEE. The CDR3 reads CASSHSWVSGANVLTF. The CDR3 DNA sequence: TGTGCCAGCAGCCATAGCTGGGTATCTGGGGCCAACGTCCTGACTTTC.

The chain links TRBV10-3 to TRBJ2-3; 13 nucleotides line up with TRBD2. The germline V gene has CDR1 ENHRY and CDR2 SYGVKD. The CDR3 is 17 amino acids. With V trimmed by 4 bases and J by 4 bases, 8 bases remained unmatched. The CDR3 sequence is CAISGFETSGRSDTQYF. For the CDR3, the DNA is TGTGCCATCAGTGGATTCGAGACTAGCGGGAGGTCAGATACGCAGTATTTT.

This rearrangement joins TRBV29-1 to TRBJ1-1; 11 nucleotides line up with TRBD1. This CDR3 has 13 residues. Germline CDR1 SQVTM, CDR2 ANQGSEA. CDR3 region: CSAMGQGGTEAFF. The CDR3 coding sequence is TGCAGTGCGATGGGACAGGGGGGCACTGAAGCTTTCTTT.

In DNA form, the CDR3 reads TGTGCCAGCAGCCAACTCCGAACAGGGCTTTCGGGAAACACCATATATTTT. Protein product: CASSQLRTGLSGNTIYF. The rearrangement links TRBV3-1 (or the pseudogene TRBV3-2) to TRBJ1-3; D possibly corresponds to TRBD1 (6 bases). The V end was cut by 2 bases, the J end by 4 bases, with 18 bases between. Germline-derived CDR1 and CDR2 are LGHDT and YNNKEL (reference sequence). The CDR3 length is 17 residues.

The J gene is TRBJ2-7, the V gene TRBV27; no clear D gene. V lost 0 bases to trimming and J lost 3 bases, with 9 bases between them. Germline V gene data show CDR1 as MNHEY and CDR2 as SMNVEV (reference sequence). CDR3 length: 14 amino acids. CDR3 nucleotides: TGTGCCAGCAGTTTATCAGCCGTTGGCTACGAGCAGTACTTC. It encodes CASSLSAVGYEQYF.

V gene TRBV6-6 combines with J gene TRBJ2-6, with D unclear. The germline CDR1 and CDR2 sequences are MNHNY and SVGAGI (reference sequence). V gave up 5 bases and J gave up 1 base, with 9 bases separating them. This CDR3 comprises 15 residues. CDR3 amino acids: CASSPHASGANVLTF. The CDR3 DNA is TGTGCCAGCAGTCCTCACGCGTCTGGGGCCAACGTCCTGACTTTC.

In its sample, this clone was seen once. The chain combines TRBV11-3 with TRBJ2-1; D is uncertain. CDR1 is SGHNT and CDR2 is YENEEA in the germline V gene. The CDR3 is 13 residues long. V dropped 5 bases and J dropped 8 bases, with 13 bases sitting between them. The CDR3: CASSARWVDEQFF. The CDR3 DNA reads as TGTGCCAGCAGCGCGAGGTGGGTGGATGAGCAGTTCTTC.

The table lists this clone with a count of one. The chain couples TRBV7-2 to TRBJ2-3, with TRBD2 identical over 11 bases. The V gene end was trimmed by 3 bases and the J gene end by 3 bases; junction bases not matched to a gene: 5. The V gene's germline CDR1 is SGHTA and CDR2 FQGNSA. The CDR3 length is 16 residues. The CDR3 DNA sequence: TGTGCCAGCAGCTTTAGCGGGGGGGTGACGACAGATACGCAGTATTTT. Its protein is CASSFSGGVTTDTQYF.

The genes are TRBV4-3 and TRBJ1-2, with 7 positions matching TRBD1. With V trimmed by 0 bases and J by 5 bases, 6 bases remained unmatched. The CDR3 contains 15 residues. Germline values: CDR1 LGHNA, CDR2 YSLEER. The CDR3 DNA is TGCGCCAGCAGCCAAGAGACAGGGATAGGGTATGGCTACACCTTC. This codes for CASSQETGIGYGYTF.

The chain uses TRBV12-5 and TRBJ1-1, with a tentative D call TRBD1 (5 bases). CDR1 and CDR2 (germline): LGHNT, FRNRAP. This CDR3 has 16 amino acids. Trimming took 3 bases from V and 2 from J, leaving 16 bases between them. CDR3 region: CASGFGKQALNTEAFF. The CDR3 nucleotides read TGTGCTAGTGGTTTTGGTAAACAGGCTCTAAACACTGAAGCTTTCTTT. The entire variable domain, with the rest obtained from reference TRBV12-5 and TRBJ1-1, is as follows: DARVTQTPRHKVTEMGQEVTMRCQPILGHNTVFWYRQTMMQGLELLAYFRNRAPLDDSGMPKDRFSAEMPDATLATLKIQPSEPRDSAVYFCASGFGKQALNTEAFFGQGTRLTVV.